This T cell receptor (beta chain) was documented in a study of T cell repertoires in cytomegalovirus infection. Study background: Both a matching HLA type and CMV infection were indicated by public TCR beta signatures.

Whole-study results and caveats: HLA-C-restricted CMV-specific TCR beta clonotypes prevailed in the ex vivo response. The cumulative frequency of public TCR beta families identified carriers of CMV plus the relevant HLA.

Trimming took 0 bases from V and 5 from J, leaving 8 bases between them. Germline V gene lookup returns CDR1 SGDLS and CDR2 YYNGEE. The CDR3 extends over 13 amino acids. Details on this clonotype: The antigen is undetermined.

In TCRdb, the reads were re-called with MiXCR into one record per CDR3 protein. The sample lists hundreds of thousands of distinct CDR3 sequences, 22% occurring once. Material for sequencing was CD8+ T cells from PBMCs. The J gene is TRBJ1-1, the V gene TRBV9; D remains ambiguous. This clonotype originated in a human donor in good health (CMV status not recorded). Some clones in this sample may be carry-over from other donors' samples. CDR3 amino acids: CASSVGRRTEAFF. The CDR3 coding sequence is TGTGCCAGCAGCGTAGGACGGCGAACTGAAGCTTTCTTT.